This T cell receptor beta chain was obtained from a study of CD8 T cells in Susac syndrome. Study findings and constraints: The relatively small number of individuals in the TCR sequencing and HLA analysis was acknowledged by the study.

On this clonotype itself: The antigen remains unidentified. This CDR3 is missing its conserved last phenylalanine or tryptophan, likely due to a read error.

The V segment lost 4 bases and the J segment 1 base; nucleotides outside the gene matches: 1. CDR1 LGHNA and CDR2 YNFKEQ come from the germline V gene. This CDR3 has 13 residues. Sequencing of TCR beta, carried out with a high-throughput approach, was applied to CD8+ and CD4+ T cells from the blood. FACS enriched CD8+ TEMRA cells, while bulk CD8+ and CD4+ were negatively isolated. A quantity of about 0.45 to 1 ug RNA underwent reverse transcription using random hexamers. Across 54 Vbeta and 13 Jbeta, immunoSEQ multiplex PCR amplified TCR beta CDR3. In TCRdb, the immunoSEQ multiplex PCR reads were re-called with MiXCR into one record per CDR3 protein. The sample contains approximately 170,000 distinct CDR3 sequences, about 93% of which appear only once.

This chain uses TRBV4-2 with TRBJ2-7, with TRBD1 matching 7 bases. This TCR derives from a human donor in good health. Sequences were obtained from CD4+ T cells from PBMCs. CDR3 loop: CASSRDSSYEQYL. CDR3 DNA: TGTGCCAGCAGCCGGGACAGTTCCTACGAGCAGTACCTC.